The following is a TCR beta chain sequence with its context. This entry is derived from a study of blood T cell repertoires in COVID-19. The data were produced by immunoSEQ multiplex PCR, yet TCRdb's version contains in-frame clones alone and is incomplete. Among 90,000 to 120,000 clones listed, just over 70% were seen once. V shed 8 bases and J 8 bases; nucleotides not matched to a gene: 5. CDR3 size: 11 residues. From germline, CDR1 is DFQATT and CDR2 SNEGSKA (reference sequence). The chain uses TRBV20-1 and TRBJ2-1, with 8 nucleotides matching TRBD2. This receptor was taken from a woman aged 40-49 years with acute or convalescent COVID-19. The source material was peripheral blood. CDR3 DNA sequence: TGCAGTCCTCGGGGGGGGGATGAGCAGTTCTTC. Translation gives CSPRGGDEQFF.